The 16 T cell receptor beta chains below all came from one sample that was sequenced in a study of blood T cell repertoires in COVID-19. The table came from immunoSEQ multiplex PCR; TCRdb's copy has only in-frame clones and leaves some out. Seen here are tens of thousands of clones, 85% to 90% observed once, and the top ten hold under 1.5%. Material for sequencing was peripheral blood. Receptors were obtained from a human donor in a cohort sampled during active COVID-19.

A single count supports this clone. This chain uses TRBV6-5 with TRBJ2-7, with 11 bases lining up with TRBD2. This CDR3 comprises 14 residues. Trimming took 7 bases from V and 3 from J; bases not matched to a gene: 5. Germline CDR1 MNHEY, CDR2 SVGAGI. CDR3 bases: TGTGCCAGCAAAGAGGGGACTAGCGGCTACGAGCAGTACTTC. This gives the protein CASKEGTSGYEQYF.

The rearrangement uses TRBV5-1 and TRBJ2-7; tentatively, D is TRBD1 (6 bases). V was trimmed by 4 bases and J by 0 bases, leaving 29 bases between them. The CDR3 length is 20 residues. CDR1 SGHRS and CDR2 YFSETQ come from the germline V gene. CDR3 amino acids: CASSERTQGNTRGSSYEQYF. The CDR3 nucleotides are TGCGCCAGCAGCGAGCGTACTCAGGGGAATACCAGGGGAAGCTCCTACGAGCAGTACTTC.

The rearrangement links TRBV6-5 to TRBJ2-5; D is undetermined. This CDR3 comprises 12 residues. Germline CDR1 and CDR2: MNHEY and SVGAGI. V was pared by 6 bases and J by 2 bases, with 7 bases between. CDR3 sequence (DNA): TGTGCCAGCAGCGCAGCGCAAGAGACCCAGTACTTC. Its protein is CASSAAQETQYF.

V and J are TRBV3-1 (or the pseudogene TRBV3-2) and TRBJ1-1; the D gene is possibly TRBD1 (5 bases). Trimming left V 1 base short and J 11 bases short, with 14 bases between. The CDR3 is 13 amino acids. Looked up from germline, CDR1 is LGHDT and CDR2 is YNNKEL (reference sequence). Here the CDR3 reads CASSQGRAGWAFF. Written as DNA, the CDR3 is TGTGCCAGCAGCCAAGGCAGGGCCGGCTGGGCTTTCTTT.

The chain has TRBV3-1 (or the pseudogene TRBV3-2) and TRBJ1-2; D not resolved. CDR1 and CDR2 from the germline V gene are LGHDT and YNNKEL (reference sequence). Between the trimmed V and J ends, which lost 1 base and 7 bases, there was a span of 16 bases. CDR3 length: 15 amino acids. CDR3 region: CASSQAGPWAGGYTF. As DNA, the CDR3 is TGTGCCAGCAGCCAAGCCGGGCCCTGGGCGGGTGGCTACACCTTC.

The rearrangement uses TRBV10-1 and TRBJ2-1; 9 nucleotides align to TRBD1. Looked up from germline, CDR1 is WNHNN and CDR2 is SYGVQD (reference sequence). The junction had 9 bases not matched to a gene; V was cut back by 5 bases and J by 7 bases. This CDR3 comprises 15 residues. The chain's CDR3 is CASSLGTGSLNEQFF. CDR3 DNA: TGCGCCAGCAGTCTCGGGACAGGGTCCTTGAATGAGCAGTTCTTC.

The chain recombines TRBV29-1 with TRBJ2-1, with D possibly being TRBD2 (6 bases). V lost 6 bases, J lost 7 bases, and 13 bases lay in between. Germline V gives CDR1 SQVTM, CDR2 ANQGSEA. The CDR3 is 12 amino acids. The CDR3 DNA sequence: TGCAGCGTCCCGGGAGCCTGGAATGAGCAGTTCTTC. This codes for CSVPGAWNEQFF.

The V and J genes are TRBV27 and TRBJ2-7; 13 positions agree with TRBD2. Germline V lookup: CDR1 MNHEY, CDR2 SMNVEV (reference sequence). V was pared by 8 bases and J by 4 bases, with 2 bases of the junction left unmatched. The CDR3 is 13 amino acids. The CDR3 sequence is CASSTSGRYEQYF. CDR3 bases: TGTGCCAGCTCGACTAGCGGGAGGTACGAGCAGTACTTC.

This chain uses TRBV7-9 with TRBJ1-2; no clear D. CDR3 length equals 12 residues. Trimming took off 1 base at V and 4 bases at J, with 4 bases between the two ends. Germline CDR1 SEHNR, CDR2 FQNEAQ (reference sequence). The CDR3: CASSLGVYGYTF. CDR3 sequence (DNA): TGTGCCAGCAGCTTAGGCGTCTATGGCTACACCTTC.

The chain employs TRBV4-2 and TRBJ1-3; TRBD1 is a possible D gene (6 bases). The germline gives CDR1 LGHNA, CDR2 YNFKEQ. The CDR3 runs 15 residues. V was shortened by 10 bases and J by 0 bases, with 16 bases between the two germline ends. CDR3 in amino acids: CATTDSRSSGNTIYF. The CDR3 DNA sequence: TGTGCCACTACGGACAGTCGATCCTCTGGAAACACCATATATTTT.

The chain couples TRBV11-2 to TRBJ1-4, with D possibly TRBD1 on 5 matching bases. V was clipped by 5 bases and J by 0 bases, with 16 bases between them. This CDR3 contains 17 residues. Germline assignment: CDR1 SGHAT and CDR2 FQNNGV. The chain's CDR3 is CASSPRVRSTTNEKLFF. In DNA, the CDR3 is TGTGCCAGCAGCCCCAGGGTCAGGTCGACAACTAATGAAAAACTGTTTTTT.

The chain links TRBV7-9 to TRBJ1-2; 10 positions match TRBD1. The junction had 4 bases not matched to a gene; V was cut back by 4 bases and J by 5 bases. The CDR3 is made up of 14 amino acids. Germline-derived CDR1 and CDR2 are SEHNR and FQNEAQ (reference sequence). This CDR3 reads CASSSDRGEYGYTF. CDR3 DNA sequence: TGTGCCAGCAGCTCGGACAGGGGGGAATATGGCTACACCTTC.

V and J are TRBV27 and TRBJ1-6; 7 positions agree with TRBD1. The CDR3 sequence is 14 residues long. V was pared by 10 bases and J by 6 bases, with 9 bases of the junction left unmatched. Germline assignment: CDR1 MNHEY and CDR2 SMNVEV (reference sequence). CDR3 in DNA: TGTGCCACCAAACCGGGGACAGCTAATTCACCCCTCCACTTT. It specifies CATKPGTANSPLHF.

The V and J genes are TRBV19 and TRBJ1-2; 9 bases match TRBD1. The CDR3 runs to 15 residues. The ends lost 4 bases at V and 4 bases at J; junction bases unmatched: 7. Germline-derived CDR1 and CDR2 are LNHDA and SQIVND (reference sequence). The CDR3 loop is CASSTRTGASYGYTF. The DNA for the CDR3 is TGTGCCAGTAGTACCCGGACAGGGGCGAGCTATGGCTACACCTTC.

This chain links TRBV4-1 with TRBJ2-4; unclear D gene. Trimming cost V 3 bases and J 8 bases, with 17 bases left between them. The germline V gene has CDR1 MGHRA and CDR2 YSYEKL. The CDR3 spans 15 residues. The CDR3 sequence is CASSQGEAGSDIQYF. The CDR3 DNA sequence: TGCGCCAGCAGCCAGGGCGAAGCCGGCTCAGACATTCAGTACTTC.

This clone appeared once. The genes are TRBV5-1 and TRBJ2-1, with a possible D match to TRBD1 (5 bases). With 4 bases removed from V and 1 base from J, the gap between germline ends came to 12 bases. Germline V lookup: CDR1 SGHRS, CDR2 YFSETQ. The CDR3 consists of 15 residues. The DNA of the CDR3 is TGCGCCAGCAGCCCCACGGCAGGGTCCTACAATGAGCAGTTCTTC. This translates into CASSPTAGSYNEQFF.